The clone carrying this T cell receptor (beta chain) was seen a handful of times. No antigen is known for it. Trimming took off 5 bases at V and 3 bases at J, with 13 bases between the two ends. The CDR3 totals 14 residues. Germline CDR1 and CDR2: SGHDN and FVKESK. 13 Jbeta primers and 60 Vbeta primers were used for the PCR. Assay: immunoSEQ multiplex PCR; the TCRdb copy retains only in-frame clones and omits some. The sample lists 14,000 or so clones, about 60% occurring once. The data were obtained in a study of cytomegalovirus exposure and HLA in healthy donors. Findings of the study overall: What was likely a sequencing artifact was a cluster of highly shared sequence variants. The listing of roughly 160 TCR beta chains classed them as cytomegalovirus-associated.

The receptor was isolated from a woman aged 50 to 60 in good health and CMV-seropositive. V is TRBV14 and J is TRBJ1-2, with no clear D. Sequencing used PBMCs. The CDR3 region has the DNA TGTGCCAGCAGCAATTCCCCGGGAGACTATGGCTACACCTTC. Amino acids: CASSNSPGDYGYTF.